The sequence of this T cell receptor beta chain was determined in a study of CD8 T cells in ankylosing spondylitis. Broader study findings: Blood of patients with ankylosing spondylitis appeared to be characterized by a TCR beta motif of eight or nine highly homologous variants.

The germline V gene has CDR1 MDHEN and CDR2 SYDVKM. This CDR3 region has 13 residues. The ends were cut back, 1 base at V and 6 bases at J, with 9 bases in the middle. This clonotype came up many times. Its antigen is currently unknown. TCRdb used MiXCR to reprocess the 5' RACE reads, holding one entry per CDR3 protein. The sample lists more than 500,000 distinct CDR3 sequences, approximately 5.3% occurring once. This sequence originates from a male donor with ankylosing spondylitis. The specimen sequenced was blood, either unsorted or a sorted T cell fraction (not recorded which). The rearrangement joins TRBV28 to TRBJ1-2, with D possibly matching TRBD1 (6 bases). Here the CDR3 DNA reads TGTGCCAGCAGTTTATTAGGACAGAATGGCTACACCTTC. As protein: CASSLLGQNGYTF.